This TCR beta chain was obtained from a study of T-cell memory formation after mild COVID-19. With constant-segment primers, 5'RACE yielded cDNA libraries of TCR alpha and TCR beta that carried sample barcodes and UMIs. One entry per CDR3 protein results from TCRdb running MiXCR on the 5' RACE reads. The sample has about 560,000 distinct CDR3 sequences; 15% to 20% are singletons. The CDR3 consists of 16 residues. Trimming removed 5 bases from V and 3 bases from J, with 17 bases in between. Germline values: CDR1 MNHEY, CDR2 SVGEGT. This clonotype was found a few times. The antigen remains undetermined. Study observations and caveats: Within pre-infection memory, some responding clones were found, suggesting cross-reactive memory joined.

The specimen sequenced was PBMCs or a T cell subset sorted from them (not recorded which). The TCR originated in an adult woman who had mild COVID-19 (a few samples of this study predate the infection). Cell type and time point are not known. This rearrangement joins TRBV6-2 or TRBV6-3 to TRBJ2-1, with a possible D match to TRBD2 (6 bases). CDR3 DNA: TGTGCCAGCAGTACCCTTGAGCGGGCCTTCTACAATGAGCAGTTCTTC. This sequence encodes CASSTLERAFYNEQFF.